The source of this TCR beta chain is a study of a mutant IDH1 vaccine in newly diagnosed glioma. Turning to the study itself: The first vaccination came 4-6 weeks after radiotherapy alone, or with temozolomide cycles.

Repertoires were generated with immunoSEQ multiplex PCR, while TCRdb's copy carries only in-frame clones and drops some. The sample carries tens of thousands of clones, approximately 80% recorded once. Stated time point: week 11, during vaccination. Every single dose of the vaccine, 300 ug of mutant IDH1 20-mer peptide, came with topical imiquimod. This clone was detected once. The antigen is not known. This CDR3 comprises 12 residues. Germline CDR1 KGHSH, CDR2 LQKENI. The germline V and J ends were trimmed by 2 bases and 5 bases, with 6 bases remaining between them. The source material was PBMCs, sampled from a glioma patient whose treatment included an IDH1 peptide vaccine. The V gene is TRBV18, the J gene TRBJ2-5; D gene ambiguous. This sequence was found in a man between 50 and 59 years old with glioma. CDR3 DNA sequence: TGTGCCAGCTCACCAGTTTTGGAGACCCAGTACTTC. This translates into CASSPVLETQYF.